A selection of T cell receptor beta chains follows, all from one sample in a study of vaccination and CD4 T cells after COVID-19. Antigens of these TCRs are unknown. TCRdb reanalysed the PCR reads using MiXCR and keeps one entry per CDR3 protein. The sample yields approximately 24,000 distinct CDR3 sequences, 28% seen once. Sequencing used CD4+ T cells from blood, cultured in vitro, obtained about 7 months after SARS-CoV-2 vaccination. The receptors were gathered from a human donor who had recovered from COVID-19. The CDR3 runs from the conserved cysteine through the conserved F or W. The D gene is left open where the match is weak. Clone sizes are given selectively: once, few, many, or a class where the clone is expanded.

TRBD2,TRBV6-2/TRBV6-3,-,TRBJ2-7,CASRPTSVTYEQYF,TGTGCCAGCAGACCGACTAGCGTGACCTACGAGCAGTACTTC
TRBD2,TRBV2,-,TRBJ2-5,CASQRGLEETQYF,TGTGCCAGCCAGCGGGGGTTGGAAGAGACCCAGTACTTC
-,TRBV19,-,TRBJ2-7,CATRRGESYEQYF,TGTGCCACCCGGAGGGGAGAATCCTACGAGCAGTACTTC
TRBD1,TRBV11-2,-,TRBJ2-1,CASSLVLSTGARSSYNEQFF,TGTGCCAGCAGCTTAGTCCTCTCTACAGGGGCCCGGAGCTCCTACAATGAGCAGTTCTTC
-,TRBV20-1,-,TRBJ2-5,CSARDWRESQETQYF,TGCAGTGCTAGAGATTGGCGGGAATCCCAAGAGACCCAGTACTTC
TRBD2,TRBV15,-,TRBJ2-1,CATSRSGEGQGEQFF,TGTGCCACCAGCAGGTCGGGGGAGGGCCAGGGTGAGCAGTTCTTC
TRBD1,TRBV7-9,few,TRBJ1-5,CASSQTGGGNQPQHF,TGTGCCAGCAGCCAGACAGGGGGAGGCAATCAGCCCCAGCATTTT
TRBD1,TRBV20-1,few,TRBJ1-2,CSASGRGRSYGYTF,TGCAGTGCTAGTGGCAGGGGGCGCAGCTATGGCTACACCTTC
TRBD2,TRBV7-9,few,TRBJ2-5,CASSLRLAGETQYF,TGTGCCAGCAGCCTAAGACTAGCGGGCGAGACCCAGTACTTC
TRBD2,TRBV6-5,-,TRBJ2-1,CASSYSIRASGRIDEQFF,TGTGCCAGCAGTTACTCGATACGGGCTAGCGGGAGGATCGATGAGCAGTTCTTC
TRBD1,TRBV7-6,few,TRBJ2-3,CASSFRGGTTDTQYF,TGTGCCAGCAGCTTCCGAGGGGGCACCACAGATACGCAGTATTTT
-,TRBV28,-,TRBJ1-6,CASKDTPRGSPLHF,TGTGCCAGCAAAGACACCCCTCGGGGCTCACCCCTCCACTTT
-,TRBV10-3,few,TRBJ2-7,CAIKIRDEEQYF,TGTGCCATCAAAATCCGGGACGAAGAGCAGTACTTC
-,TRBV10-3,-,TRBJ2-7,CAIGLSATSAGAYEQYF,TGTGCCATCGGACTTTCAGCGACCTCCGCGGGCGCCTACGAGCAGTACTTC
-,TRBV28,few,TRBJ1-1,CASRLGGPEAFF,TGTGCCAGCAGGCTAGGGGGGCCTGAAGCTTTCTTT
TRBD2,TRBV4-2,-,TRBJ2-5,CASSQDKTSGRGKETQYF,TGTGCCAGCAGCCAAGACAAGACTAGCGGGAGGGGGAAAGAGACCCAGTACTTC
-,TRBV7-3,-,TRBJ2-5,CASSRDGGGETQYF,TGTGCCAGCAGCCGGGATGGGGGAGGCGAGACCCAGTACTTC
-,TRBV20-1,-,TRBJ2-1,CSAPFAGGAYNEQFF,TGCAGTGCCCCCTTTGCCGGGGGCGCCTACAATGAGCAGTTCTTC
-,TRBV6-1,-,TRBJ1-1,CASRTRAVDTEAFF,TGTGCCAGCAGAACCAGGGCTGTTGACACTGAAGCTTTCTTT
-,TRBV28,few,TRBJ2-5,CASSFLQGMQETQYF,TGTGCCAGCAGTTTTCTCCAGGGGATGCAAGAGACCCAGTACTTC
-,TRBV6-1,few,TRBJ2-2,CASRDSGGGELFF,TGTGCCAGCAGAGACAGCGGCGGCGGGGAGCTGTTTTTT
-,TRBV28,-,TRBJ2-7,CASRRGAGQPGEQYF,TGTGCCAGCCGCCGTGGGGCAGGCCAGCCGGGCGAGCAGTACTTC
TRBD1,TRBV7-9,-,TRBJ2-1,CATSGQGVANEQFF,TGTGCCACAAGCGGACAGGGGGTGGCCAATGAGCAGTTCTTC
TRBD2,TRBV20-1,few,TRBJ2-7,CSARVYLSGSHEQYF,TGCAGTGCTAGAGTTTATCTAAGCGGGAGCCACGAGCAGTACTTC
TRBD2,TRBV7-2,few,TRBJ2-7,CASSLTGTSGTYEQYF,TGTGCCAGCAGCTTAACCGGGACTAGCGGGACCTACGAGCAGTACTTC
TRBD2,TRBV20-1,-,TRBJ2-3,CSVTPSGAGGYNTQYF,TGCAGTGTCACCCCGTCCGGGGCGGGAGGGTACAATACGCAGTATTTT
TRBD1,TRBV6-1,medium-sized,TRBJ1-6,CASSPEDREYSPLHF,TGTGCCAGCAGCCCAGAAGACAGGGAGTATTCACCCCTCCACTTT
-,TRBV7-9,-,TRBJ1-1,CASRKGLVNTEAFF,TGTGCCAGCAGAAAGGGTTTGGTGAACACTGAAGCTTTCTTT
TRBD1,TRBV20-1,-,TRBJ2-1,CSAVDRGLMDEQFF,TGCAGTGCCGTGGACAGGGGACTTATGGATGAGCAGTTCTTC
-,TRBV20-1,medium-sized,TRBJ2-6,CSATVSNSGANVLTF,TGCAGTGCTACCGTTAGTAACTCTGGGGCCAACGTCCTGACTTTC
-,TRBV6-5,few,TRBJ1-2,CASSSSGSHYGYTF,TGTGCCAGCAGTTCGTCAGGGTCACACTATGGCTACACCTTC
-,TRBV10-3,-,TRBJ2-3,CAISETIPTDTQYF,TGTGCCATCAGTGAGACTATCCCTACAGATACGCAGTATTTT
-,TRBV2,-,TRBJ1-6,CASFDRALPLHF,TGTGCCTCCTTCGACAGAGCGTTACCCCTCCACTTT
TRBD1,TRBV27,-,TRBJ2-3,CASRRTGGRDTQYF,TGTGCCAGCAGACGGACAGGGGGCAGAGATACGCAGTATTTT
-,TRBV6-1,-,TRBJ1-5,CASSDRGAVYSNQPQHF,TGTGCCAGCAGTGACAGAGGAGCCGTTTATAGCAATCAGCCCCAGCATTTT
TRBD1,TRBV5-1,-,TRBJ1-2,CASSLTGGNYGYTF,TGCGCCAGCAGCTTGACAGGGGGTAACTATGGCTACACCTTC
TRBD2,TRBV10-3,-,TRBJ2-1,CAISITSGGNNEQFF,TGTGCCATCAGCATAACTAGCGGCGGAAACAATGAGCAGTTCTTC
-,TRBV6-1,-,TRBJ2-1,CASSPLGPSNEQFF,TGTGCCAGCAGTCCCTTGGGGCCGAGCAATGAGCAGTTCTTC
-,TRBV7-2,-,TRBJ2-6,CASGPTGRASGANVLTF,TGTGCCAGCGGCCCTACCGGCAGGGCCTCTGGGGCCAACGTCCTGACTTTC
-,TRBV5-4,-,TRBJ2-1,CASSLGGGRSYNEQFF,TGTGCCAGCAGCTTGGGGGGAGGCCGCTCCTACAATGAGCAGTTCTTC
-,TRBV28,few,TRBJ1-5,CASTWAARFSNQPQHF,TGTGCCAGCACCTGGGCAGCCCGCTTTAGCAATCAGCCCCAGCATTTT
-,TRBV7-9,few,TRBJ2-3,CASSLQGGSTDTQYF,TGTGCCAGCAGCTTACAGGGGGGTAGCACAGATACGCAGTATTTT
-,TRBV7-6,medium-sized,TRBJ1-6,CASSLARRGGYSPLHF,TGTGCCAGCAGCTTAGCGAGGCGGGGCGGGTATTCACCCCTCCACTTT
TRBD2,TRBV5-1,-,TRBJ2-5,CASSLGSSGQETQYF,TGCGCCAGCAGCTTGGGGTCTAGCGGACAAGAGACCCAGTACTTC
TRBD2,TRBV28,-,TRBJ2-3,CASSPWLSGRAPDTQYF,TGTGCCAGCAGTCCCTGGTTGAGCGGGAGGGCCCCAGATACGCAGTATTTT
-,TRBV5-8,-,TRBJ2-2,CASSSGSSGELFF,TGTGCCAGCAGCTCCGGCTCTTCCGGGGAGCTGTTTTTT
-,TRBV7-2,few,TRBJ1-6,CASSFLRADNSPLHF,TGTGCCAGCAGCTTTCTCAGGGCTGACAATTCACCCCTCCACTTT
-,TRBV7-2,many,TRBJ1-6,CASSLPAANSPLHF,TGTGCCAGCAGCTTACCGGCAGCTAATTCACCCCTCCACTTT
-,TRBV7-9,-,TRBJ2-5,CASSLTETQYF,TGTGCCAGCAGCTTAACGGAGACCCAGTACTTC
-,TRBV6-1,few,TRBJ1-2,CASRHLRGSYGYTF,TGTGCCAGCAGACACCTACGGGGAAGCTATGGCTACACCTTC
TRBD2,TRBV20-1,-,TRBJ2-1,CSARDQGSGSWNEQSF,TGCAGTGCTAGAGATCAAGGGAGCGGGAGCTGGAATGAGCAGTCCTTC
TRBD2,TRBV29-1,few,TRBJ2-3,CSVEAATSPDTQYF,TGCAGCGTTGAAGCTGCGACTAGCCCAGATACGCAGTATTTT
-,TRBV21-1,-,TRBJ2-7,CASSKRVSWGSFEQYF,TGTGCCAGCAGTAAGAGAGTGTCCTGGGGTTCGTTCGAGCAGTACTTC